The source of this T cell receptor (beta chain) is a study of cytomegalovirus exposure and HLA in healthy donors (dated by TCRdb to the late 2010s). With regard to the full study: According to a later analysis, the roughly 130 validation repertoires were produced on the same platform as the roughly 600 repertoires of the first cohort. The study was designed to test whether signatures of past pathogen exposure could be identified by cataloging public T cell receptors. To predict cytomegalovirus infection status, the study combined high-throughput TCR immunosequencing, statistical association of individual TCRs with disease status, and machine learning. Besides the first cohort of 550 to 750 subjects, a separate validation cohort made up of 120 or so different subjects was used.

Separate from the roughly 700-subject first cohort, the validation cohort of over 90 subjects was the group to which the donors belonged. Trimmed from V: 0 bases; trimmed from J: 9 bases; junction bases lacking a gene match: 7. Its CDR3 holds 16 amino acids, cysteine through phenylalanine. CDR3 DNA is the only sequence kept; it has 48 bases, read in frame from the first base. The germline V gene supplies CDR1 SGHDT and CDR2 YYEEEE. Overall study outcomes, separate from this receptor: A few of the identified cytomegalovirus-associated TCR beta chains were confirmed in vitro to be specific for cytomegalovirus antigens. In both the original and validation cohorts, the classifier was reported to diagnose cytomegalovirus status with high specificity and sensitivity. The validation cohort had no HLA typing available for a later analysis, so co-occurrence within that cohort was assessed over all 120 or so repertoires. The authors suggested that the approach could potentially be generalized to other disease states and immunological phenotypes. A later analysis found that TCRs clustered in the first cohort also tended to co-occur in the 120 or so validation repertoires, with more than 90% of cluster scores above 0. Most TCR sequences were observed very rarely across donors, whereas some public TCRs were present in many individuals. The study listed 164 TCR beta chains as associated with cytomegalovirus.

Library preparation was by the immunoSEQ multiplex PCR assay. Per the authors' processing: A statistical classification framework was developed to diagnose cytomegalovirus status using the catalog of TCR beta chain sequences. TCRdb re-hosts the immuneACCESS table, in-frame sequences only. Its copies lack some clones; in the studies checked, an unresolved V gene accounts for under half of them, and the cause for the rest is not known. From that table come the V and J calls and clone size; the DNA was used to work out D and trimming. In all, the sample holds more than 95,000 clones, and approximately 90% of those were seen once. The leading ten clones occupy about 1.9% of the sample. This clone appeared once. Its cognate antigen has yet to be identified. Base qualities were left out, and no much larger clone turns up one base away.

This clonotype originated in a woman aged 18-30 years in good health and CMV-seronegative. The chain is made from TRBV5-6 and TRBJ2-1, with 12 bases in between that match TRBD2. Sequencing was done on a sample of PBMCs. The nucleotide sequence is TGTGCCAGCAGCTTGGAACTAGCGGGGGGCATGGGTGAGCAGTTCTTC. Its coded protein is CASSLELAGGMGEQFF.